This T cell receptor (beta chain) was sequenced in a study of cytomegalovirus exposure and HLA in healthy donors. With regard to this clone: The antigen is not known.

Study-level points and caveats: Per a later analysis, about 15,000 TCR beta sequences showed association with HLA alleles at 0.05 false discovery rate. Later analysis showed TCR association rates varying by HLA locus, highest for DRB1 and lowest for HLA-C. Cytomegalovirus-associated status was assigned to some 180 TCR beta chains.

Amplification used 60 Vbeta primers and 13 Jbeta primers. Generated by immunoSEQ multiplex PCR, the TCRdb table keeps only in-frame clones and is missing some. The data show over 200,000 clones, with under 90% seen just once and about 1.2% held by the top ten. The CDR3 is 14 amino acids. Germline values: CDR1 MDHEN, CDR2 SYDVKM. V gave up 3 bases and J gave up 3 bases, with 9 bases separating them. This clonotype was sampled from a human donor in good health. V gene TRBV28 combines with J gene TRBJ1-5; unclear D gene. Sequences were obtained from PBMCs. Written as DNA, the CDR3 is TGTGCCAGCAGTTTGGGCAGCCCCAATCAGCCCCAGCATTTT. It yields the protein CASSLGSPNQPQHF.